The T cell receptor (beta chain) under discussion was sequenced for a study of cytomegalovirus exposure and HLA in healthy donors. Study outcomes and limitations: For most subjects, TCR beta sequences were reported to predict HLA-A and HLA-B alleles with accuracy. At a 0.05 false discovery rate, a later analysis found 16,951 TCR beta sequences to be associated with HLA alleles. Later analysis reportedly placed an Asian-associated ancestry cluster below the approximately 730-donor mean in N-insertions. The classifier reportedly diagnosed cytomegalovirus status with high sensitivity and specificity.

Amplification used 60 Vbeta primers and 13 Jbeta primers. TCRdb's table, derived via immunoSEQ multiplex PCR, lists solely in-frame clones and lacks some. This table has fewer than 250,000 clones, 60% to 80% appearing once. CDR1 is SEHNR and CDR2 is FQNEAQ in the germline V gene (reference sequence). The CDR3 totals 15 residues. J lost 7 bases, V lost 0 bases, and 4 bases had no gene match. About this clone itself: Its antigen is still unknown.

The chain combines TRBV7-9 with TRBJ2-1; 9 nucleotides match TRBD2. Input material: PBMCs. This clonotype originated in a male donor in good health and CMV-seronegative. DNA of the CDR3: TGTGCCAGCAGCTTAGCGACTAGCGGAGTGAATGAGCAGTTCTTC. Protein sequence: CASSLATSGVNEQFF.